This T cell receptor (beta chain) stems from a study of blood T cell repertoires in COVID-19. V gave up 7 bases and J gave up 2 bases; unmatched junction bases: 9. CDR3 size: 16 residues. Per germline, CDR1 SNHLY and CDR2 FYNNEI. The method was immunoSEQ multiplex PCR; TCRdb's version includes in-frame clones alone and lacks a portion of them. Among 120,000 or so clones listed, around four fifths were seen once. Sequenced: peripheral blood. The TCR comes from a man in his sixties with acute or convalescent COVID-19. The genes are TRBV2 and TRBJ2-1, with 9 bases lining up with TRBD1. CDR3 sequence reads: CASTRSGTGTYNEQFF. The CDR3 DNA sequence: TGTGCCAGCACTCGGAGCGGGACAGGGACCTACAATGAGCAGTTCTTC.